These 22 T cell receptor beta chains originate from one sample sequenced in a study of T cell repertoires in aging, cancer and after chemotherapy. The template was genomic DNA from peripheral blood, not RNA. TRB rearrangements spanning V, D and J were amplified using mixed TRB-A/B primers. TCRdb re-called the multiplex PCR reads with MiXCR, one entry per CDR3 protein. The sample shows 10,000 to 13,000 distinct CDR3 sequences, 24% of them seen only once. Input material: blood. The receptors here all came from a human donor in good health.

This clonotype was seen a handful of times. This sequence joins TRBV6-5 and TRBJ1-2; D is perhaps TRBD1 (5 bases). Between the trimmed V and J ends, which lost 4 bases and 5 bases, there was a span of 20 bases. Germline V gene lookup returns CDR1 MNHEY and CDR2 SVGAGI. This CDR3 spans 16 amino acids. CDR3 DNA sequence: TGTGCCAGCAGTTCCCCGTGGCAGGGCCTGCGATATGGCTACACCTTC. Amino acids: CASSSPWQGLRYGYTF.

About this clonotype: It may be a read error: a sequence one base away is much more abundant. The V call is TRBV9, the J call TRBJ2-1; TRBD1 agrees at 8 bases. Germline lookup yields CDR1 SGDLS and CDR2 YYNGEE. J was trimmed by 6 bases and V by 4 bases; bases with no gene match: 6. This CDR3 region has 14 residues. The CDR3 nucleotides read TGTGCCAGCAGCCCCCGGACAGGGACCAATGAGCAGTTCTTC. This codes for CASSPRTGTNEQFF.

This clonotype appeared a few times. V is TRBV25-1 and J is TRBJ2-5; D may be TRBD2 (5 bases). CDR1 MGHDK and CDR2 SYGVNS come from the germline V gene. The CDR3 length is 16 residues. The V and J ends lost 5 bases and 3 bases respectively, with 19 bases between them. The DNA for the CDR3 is TGTGCCAGCAGTCCGACTCGCAGGAGGCAGAAAGAGACCCAGTACTTC. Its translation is CASSPTRRRQKETQYF.

CDR3 loop: CASSLAGGGELFF. In nucleotides, the CDR3 is TGCGCCAGCAGCCTTGCTGGAGGCGGGGAGCTGTTTTTT. The chain joins TRBV5-1 to TRBJ2-2; weak D call: TRBD2 (5 bases). CDR3 length equals 13 residues. V lost 4 bases to trimming and J lost 7 bases, with 11 bases between them. The germline V gene has CDR1 SGHRS and CDR2 YFSETQ. Combining the CDR3 with reference TRBV5-1 and TRBJ2-2 gives the whole variable domain KAGVTQTPRYLIKTRGQQVTLSCSPISGHRSVSWYQQTPGQGLQFLFEYFSETQRNKGNFPGRFSGRQFSNSRSEMNVSTLELGDSALYLCASSLAGGGELFFGEGSRLTVL.

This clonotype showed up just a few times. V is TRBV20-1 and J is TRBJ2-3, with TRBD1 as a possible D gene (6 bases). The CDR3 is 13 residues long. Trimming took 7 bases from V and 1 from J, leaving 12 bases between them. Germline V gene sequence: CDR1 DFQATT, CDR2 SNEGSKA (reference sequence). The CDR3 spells CSVYSGGTDTQYF. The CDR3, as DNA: TGCAGTGTATACTCAGGGGGCACAGATACGCAGTATTTT.

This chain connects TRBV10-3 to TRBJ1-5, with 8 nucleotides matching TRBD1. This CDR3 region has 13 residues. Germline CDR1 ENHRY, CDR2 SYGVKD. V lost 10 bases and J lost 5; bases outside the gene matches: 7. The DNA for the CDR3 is TGTGCCACTTCGGACAGGGCGGATCAGCCCCAGCATTTT. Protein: CATSDRADQPQHF.

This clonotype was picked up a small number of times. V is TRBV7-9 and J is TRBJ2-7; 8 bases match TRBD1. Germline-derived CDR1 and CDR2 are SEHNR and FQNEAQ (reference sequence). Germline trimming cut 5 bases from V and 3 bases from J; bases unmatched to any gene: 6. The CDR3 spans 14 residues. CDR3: CASSLTGAFYEQYF. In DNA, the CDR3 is TGTGCCAGCAGCCTGACAGGGGCCTTCTACGAGCAGTACTTC.

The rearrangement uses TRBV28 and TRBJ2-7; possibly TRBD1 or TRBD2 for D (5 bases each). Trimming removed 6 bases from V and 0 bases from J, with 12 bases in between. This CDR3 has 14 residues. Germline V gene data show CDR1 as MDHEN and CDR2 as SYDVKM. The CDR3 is CASRPGTVSYEQYF. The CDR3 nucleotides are TGTGCCAGCAGGCCGGGGACGGTCTCCTACGAGCAGTACTTC.

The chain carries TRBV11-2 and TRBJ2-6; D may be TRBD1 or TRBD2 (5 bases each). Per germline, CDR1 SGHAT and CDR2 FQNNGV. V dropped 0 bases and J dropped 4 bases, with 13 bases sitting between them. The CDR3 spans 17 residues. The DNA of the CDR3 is TGTGCCAGCAGCTTAGAAATTCTTGGGGGAGGGGCCAACGTCCTGACTTTC. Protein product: CASSLEILGGGANVLTF.

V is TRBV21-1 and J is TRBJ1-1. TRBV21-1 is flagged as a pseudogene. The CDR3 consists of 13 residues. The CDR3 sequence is CASSKGRNTEAFF. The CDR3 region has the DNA TGTGCCAGCAGCAAAGGGCGGAACACTGAAGCTTTCTTT.

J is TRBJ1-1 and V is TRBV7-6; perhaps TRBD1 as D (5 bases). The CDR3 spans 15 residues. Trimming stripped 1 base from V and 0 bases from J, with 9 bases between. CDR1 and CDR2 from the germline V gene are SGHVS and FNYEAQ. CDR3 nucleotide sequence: TGTGCCAGCAGCTTAGGTGGGGACCTGAACACTGAAGCTTTCTTT. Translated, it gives CASSLGGDLNTEAFF.

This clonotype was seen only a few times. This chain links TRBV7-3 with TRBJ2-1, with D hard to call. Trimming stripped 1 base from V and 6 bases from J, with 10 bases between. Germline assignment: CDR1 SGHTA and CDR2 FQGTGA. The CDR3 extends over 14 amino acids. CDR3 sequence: CASSLMGGSNEQFF. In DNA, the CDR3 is TGTGCCAGCAGCTTAATGGGCGGAAGCAATGAGCAGTTCTTC.

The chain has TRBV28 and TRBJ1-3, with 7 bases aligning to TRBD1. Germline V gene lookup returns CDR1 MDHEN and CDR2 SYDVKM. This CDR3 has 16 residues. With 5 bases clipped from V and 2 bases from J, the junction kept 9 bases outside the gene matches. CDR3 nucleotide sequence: TGTGCCAGCAGTGGCCGAGACAGGGTAGCTGGAAACACCATATATTTT. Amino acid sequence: CASSGRDRVAGNTIYF.

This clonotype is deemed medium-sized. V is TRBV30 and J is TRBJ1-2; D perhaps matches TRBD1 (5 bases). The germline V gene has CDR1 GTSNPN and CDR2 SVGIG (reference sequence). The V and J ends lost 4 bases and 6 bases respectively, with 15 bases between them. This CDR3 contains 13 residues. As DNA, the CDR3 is TGTGCCTGGAATTCCGGGGGTGGCGATGGCTACACCTTC. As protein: CAWNSGGGDGYTF.

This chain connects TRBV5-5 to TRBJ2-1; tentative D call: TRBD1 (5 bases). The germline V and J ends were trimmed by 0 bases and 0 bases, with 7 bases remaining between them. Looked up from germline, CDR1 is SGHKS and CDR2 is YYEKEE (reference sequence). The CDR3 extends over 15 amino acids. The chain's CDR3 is CASSLEGVSYNEQFF. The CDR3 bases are TGTGCCAGCAGCTTGGAAGGGGTCTCCTACAATGAGCAGTTCTTC.

CDR3 amino acids: CAISERGEAFF. The CDR3 DNA is TGTGCCATCAGTGAGAGGGGGGAAGCTTTCTTT. The J gene is TRBJ1-1, the V gene TRBV10-3; tentative D call: TRBD1 (6 bases). CDR1 and CDR2 (germline): ENHRY, SYGVKD. This CDR3 comprises 11 residues. Trimming took off 2 bases at V and 8 bases at J, with 6 bases between the two ends.

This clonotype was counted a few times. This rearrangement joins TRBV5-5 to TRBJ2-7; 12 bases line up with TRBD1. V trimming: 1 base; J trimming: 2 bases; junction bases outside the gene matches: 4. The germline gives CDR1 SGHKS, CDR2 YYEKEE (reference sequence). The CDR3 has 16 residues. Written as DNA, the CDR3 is TGTGCCAGCAGCTTGTTCGGGACAGGGGGCCCCTACGAGCAGTACTTC. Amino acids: CASSLFGTGGPYEQYF.

The CDR3 DNA follows: TGTGCCAGCTCACCGCCAGGGGAGCGGGAGACCCAGTACTTC. Protein sequence: CASSPPGERETQYF. The rearrangement joins TRBV18 to TRBJ2-5; possibly TRBD1 for D (6 bases). Trimming took off 3 bases at V and 5 bases at J, with 13 bases between the two ends. The CDR3 consists of 14 residues. Looked up from germline, CDR1 is KGHSH and CDR2 is LQKENI.

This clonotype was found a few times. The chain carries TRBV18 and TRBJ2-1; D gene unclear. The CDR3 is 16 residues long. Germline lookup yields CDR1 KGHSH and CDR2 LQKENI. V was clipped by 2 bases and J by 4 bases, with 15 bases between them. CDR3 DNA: TGTGCCAGCTCACCATATGAGGTATTATTATACAATGAGCAGTTCTTC. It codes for CASSPYEVLLYNEQFF.

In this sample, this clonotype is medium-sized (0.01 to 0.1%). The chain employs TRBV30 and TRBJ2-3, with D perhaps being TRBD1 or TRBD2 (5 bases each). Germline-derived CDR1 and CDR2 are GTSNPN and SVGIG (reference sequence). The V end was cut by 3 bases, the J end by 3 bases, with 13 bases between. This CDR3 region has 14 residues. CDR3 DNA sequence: TGTGCCTGGAGGGCCGGGACGCGAACAGATACGCAGTATTTT. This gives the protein CAWRAGTRTDTQYF.

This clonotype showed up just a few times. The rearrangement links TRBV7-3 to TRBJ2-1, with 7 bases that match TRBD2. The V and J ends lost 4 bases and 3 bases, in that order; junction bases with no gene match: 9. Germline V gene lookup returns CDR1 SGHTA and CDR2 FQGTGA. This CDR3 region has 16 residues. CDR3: CASSYGGFGDYNEQFF. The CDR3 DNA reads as TGTGCCAGCAGCTACGGGGGGTTTGGAGACTACAATGAGCAGTTCTTC.

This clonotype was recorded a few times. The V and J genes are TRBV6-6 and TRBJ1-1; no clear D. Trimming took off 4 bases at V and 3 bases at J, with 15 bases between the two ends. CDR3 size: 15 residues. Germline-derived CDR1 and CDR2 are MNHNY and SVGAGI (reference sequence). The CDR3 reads CASSSKSGSHTEAFF. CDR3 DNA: TGTGCCAGCAGTTCCAAGTCGGGGTCTCACACTGAAGCTTTCTTT.